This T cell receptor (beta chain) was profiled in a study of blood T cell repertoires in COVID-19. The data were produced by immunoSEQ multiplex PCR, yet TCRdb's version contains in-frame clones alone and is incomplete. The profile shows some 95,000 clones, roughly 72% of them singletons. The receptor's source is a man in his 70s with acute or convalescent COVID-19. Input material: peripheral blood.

CDR3 in amino acids: CASSPNPGSYEQYV. The CDR3 DNA reads as TGTGCCAGCAGTCCAAATCCAGGGTCCTACGAGCAGTACGTC. The V call is TRBV27, the J call TRBJ2-7, with a tentative D call TRBD1 (5 bases). Between the trimmed V and J ends, which lost 5 bases and 1 base, there was a span of 12 bases. The CDR3 has 14 residues. Germline CDR1 reads MNHEY; CDR2 reads SMNVEV (reference sequence).